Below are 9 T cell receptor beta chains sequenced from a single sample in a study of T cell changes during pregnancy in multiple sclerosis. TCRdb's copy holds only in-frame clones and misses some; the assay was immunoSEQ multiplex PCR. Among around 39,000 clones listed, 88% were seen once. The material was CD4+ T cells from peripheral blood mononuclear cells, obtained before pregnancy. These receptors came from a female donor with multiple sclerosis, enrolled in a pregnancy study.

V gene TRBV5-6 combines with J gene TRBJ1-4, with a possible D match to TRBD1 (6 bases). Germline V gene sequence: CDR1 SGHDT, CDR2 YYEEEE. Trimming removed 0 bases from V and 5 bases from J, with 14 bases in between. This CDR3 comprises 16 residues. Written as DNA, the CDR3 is TGTGCCAGCAGCTTGGCCTCGGGAGGGACAAATGAAAAACTGTTTTTT. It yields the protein CASSLASGGTNEKLFF. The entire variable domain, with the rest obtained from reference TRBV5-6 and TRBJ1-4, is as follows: DAGVTQSPTHLIKTRGQQVTLRCSPKSGHDTVSWYQQALGQGPQFIFQYYEEEERQRGNFPDRFSGHQFPNYSSELNVNALLLGDSALYLCASSLASGGTNEKLFFGSGTQLSVL.

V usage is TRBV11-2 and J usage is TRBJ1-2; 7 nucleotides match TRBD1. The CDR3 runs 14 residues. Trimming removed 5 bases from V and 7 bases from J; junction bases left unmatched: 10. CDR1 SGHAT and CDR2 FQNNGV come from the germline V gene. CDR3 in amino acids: CASSATGVGGGYTF. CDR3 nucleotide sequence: TGTGCCAGCAGCGCTACAGGGGTTGGCGGTGGCTACACCTTC.

CDR3 bases: TGCGCCAGCAGCTTGGGACTAGCGGACACCGGGGAGCTGTTTTTT. Translated: CASSLGLADTGELFF. This sequence joins TRBV5-1 and TRBJ2-2; 9 bases align to TRBD2. V lost 0 bases to trimming and J lost 3 bases; unmatched junction nucleotides: 0. Germline lookup yields CDR1 SGHRS and CDR2 YFSETQ. The CDR3 covers 15 residues.

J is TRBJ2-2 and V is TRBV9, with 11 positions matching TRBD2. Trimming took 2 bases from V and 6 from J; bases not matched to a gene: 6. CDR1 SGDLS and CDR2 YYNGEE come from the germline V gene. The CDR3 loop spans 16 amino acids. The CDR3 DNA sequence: TGTGCCAGCAGCGTCTTTAGCGGGAGGGCCCCCGGGGAGCTGTTTTTT. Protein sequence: CASSVFSGRAPGELFF. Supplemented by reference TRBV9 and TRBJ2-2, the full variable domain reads DSGVTQTPKHLITATGQRVTLRCSPRSGDLSVYWYQQSLDQGLQFLIQYYNGEERAKGNILERFSAQQFPDLHSELNLSSLELGDSALYFCASSVFSGRAPGELFFGEGSRLTVL.

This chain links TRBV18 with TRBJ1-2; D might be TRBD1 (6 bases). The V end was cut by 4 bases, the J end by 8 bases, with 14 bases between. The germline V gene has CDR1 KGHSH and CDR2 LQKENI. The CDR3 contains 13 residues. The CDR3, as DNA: TGTGCCAGCTCACTCCGGGACATATACGGCTACACCTTC. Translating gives CASSLRDIYGYTF.

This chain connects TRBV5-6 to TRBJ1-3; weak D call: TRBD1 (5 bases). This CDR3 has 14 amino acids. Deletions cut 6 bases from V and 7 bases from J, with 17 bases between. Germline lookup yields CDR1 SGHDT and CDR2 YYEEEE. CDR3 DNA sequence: TGTGCCAGCACTACTCGCGGGGCCCAGAACACCATATATTTT. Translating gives CASTTRGAQNTIYF.

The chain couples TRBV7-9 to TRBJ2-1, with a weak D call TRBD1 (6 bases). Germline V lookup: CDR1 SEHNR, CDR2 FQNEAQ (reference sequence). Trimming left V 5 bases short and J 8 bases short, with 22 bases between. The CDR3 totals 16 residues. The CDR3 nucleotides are TGTGCCAGCAGCCCGGAGCAGGGGCTAGTGATCGATGAGCAGTTCTTC. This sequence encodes CASSPEQGLVIDEQFF.

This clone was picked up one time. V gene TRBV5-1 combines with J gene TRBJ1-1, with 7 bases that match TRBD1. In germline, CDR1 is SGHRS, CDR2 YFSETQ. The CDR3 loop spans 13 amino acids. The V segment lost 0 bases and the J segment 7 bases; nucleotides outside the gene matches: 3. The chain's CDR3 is CASSLGTGLEAFF. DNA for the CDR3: TGCGCCAGCAGCTTGGGGACAGGTCTTGAAGCTTTCTTT.

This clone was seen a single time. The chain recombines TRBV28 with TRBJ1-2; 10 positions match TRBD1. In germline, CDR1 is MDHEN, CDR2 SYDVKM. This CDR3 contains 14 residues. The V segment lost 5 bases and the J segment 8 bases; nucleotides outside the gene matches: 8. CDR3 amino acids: CASSIRQGAWGYTF. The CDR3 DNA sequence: TGTGCCAGCAGTATCCGACAGGGGGCTTGGGGCTACACCTTC.